A selection of T cell receptor beta chains follows, all from one sample in a study of cytomegalovirus exposure and HLA in healthy donors. Method: immunoSEQ multiplex PCR; TCRdb's copy keeps in-frame clones and lacks some. The sample comprises about 99,000 clones, about three quarters of which are singletons, and 5.8% rests with the top ten. Sequencing used PBMCs. The receptors come from a man in his fifties or sixties in good health and CMV-seropositive. Each CDR3 is given with its conserved first and last residue. The order of the fields is clone size, J gene, V gene, D gene, CDR3 protein, CDR3 DNA. The D gene is left open where the match is weak. Clone size is given for some rows only: seen once, a few or many times, or a class if the clone is expanded.

-	TRBJ1-1	TRBV14	-	CASSQDLTGLGEAFF	TGTGCCAGCAGCCAAGATTTGACGGGGTTGGGTGAAGCTTTCTTT
-	TRBJ2-2	TRBV6-1	-	CASSENRGYTGELFF	TGTGCCAGCAGTGAAAATCGGGGGTACACCGGGGAGCTGTTTTTT
-	TRBJ2-7	TRBV10-3	TRBD2	CAISESGTSGGDEQYF	TGTGCCATCAGTGAGTCCGGGACTAGCGGGGGGGACGAGCAGTACTTC
-	TRBJ1-6	TRBV5-1	-	CASSLGEQGNSPLHF	TGCGCCAGCAGCCTTGGTGAACAGGGTAATTCACCCCTCCACTTT
few	TRBJ2-7	TRBV4-1	-	CASSQVGLPSSYEQYF	TGCGCCAGCAGCCAGGTGGGACTCCCCAGCTCCTACGAGCAGTACTTC
-	TRBJ1-2	TRBV28	-	CASSLGGVYGYTF	TGTGCCAGCAGCTTGGGGGGGGTCTATGGCTACACCTTC
-	TRBJ1-5	TRBV5-6	-	CASSLRAGWYTQPQHF	TGTGCCAGCAGCCTCCGGGCAGGGTGGTATACTCAGCCCCAGCATTTT
once	TRBJ2-6	TRBV4-1	-	CASSQSLGHQGANVLTF	TGCGCCAGCAGCCAATCTCTGGGACACCAGGGAGCCAACGTCCTGACTTTC
-	TRBJ2-7	TRBV30	-	CAWSGSVEQYF	TGTGCCTGGAGTGGGTCGGTAGAGCAGTACTTC
-	TRBJ2-3	TRBV7-2	-	CASSLNGVKDTQYF	TGTGCCAGCAGCTTAAACGGGGTGAAAGATACGCAGTATTTT